This TCR beta chain is drawn from a study of cytomegalovirus exposure and HLA in healthy donors. Researchers ran the PCR with 60 Vbeta and 13 Jbeta primers. TCRdb's table, derived via immunoSEQ multiplex PCR, lists solely in-frame clones and lacks some. The table shows some 180,000 clones, with 70% to 80% occurring only once. V gave up 10 bases and J gave up 4 bases, with 19 bases separating them. The CDR3 covers 14 residues. Germline V lookup: CDR1 PRHDT, CDR2 FYEKMQ (reference sequence). The chain links TRBV13 to TRBJ1-1, with D possibly matching TRBD1 (6 bases). The sequencing input was PBMCs. The clonotype originates from a woman aged 55-70 years in good health and CMV-seropositive. This chain's CDR3 is CANSPGVRGTEAFF. The CDR3 DNA is TGTGCCAATTCTCCAGGGGTTCGGGGCACTGAAGCTTTCTTT.